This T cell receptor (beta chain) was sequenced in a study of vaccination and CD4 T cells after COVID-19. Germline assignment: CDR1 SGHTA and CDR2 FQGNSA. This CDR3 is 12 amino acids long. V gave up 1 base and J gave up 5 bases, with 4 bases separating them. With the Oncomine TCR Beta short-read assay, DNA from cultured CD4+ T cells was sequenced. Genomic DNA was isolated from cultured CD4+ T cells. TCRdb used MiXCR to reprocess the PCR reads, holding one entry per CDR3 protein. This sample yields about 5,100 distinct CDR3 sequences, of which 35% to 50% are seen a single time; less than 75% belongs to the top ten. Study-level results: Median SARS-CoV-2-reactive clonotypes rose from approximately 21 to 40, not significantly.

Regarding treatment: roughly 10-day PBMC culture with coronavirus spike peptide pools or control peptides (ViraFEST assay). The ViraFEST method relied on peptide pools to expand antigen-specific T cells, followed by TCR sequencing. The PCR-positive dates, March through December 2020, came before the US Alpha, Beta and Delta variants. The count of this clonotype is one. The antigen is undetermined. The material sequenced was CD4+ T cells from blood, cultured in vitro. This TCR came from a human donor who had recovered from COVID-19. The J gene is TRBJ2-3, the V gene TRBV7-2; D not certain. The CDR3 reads CASSLGRDTQYF. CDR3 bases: TGTGCCAGCAGCTTAGGACGAGATACGCAGTATTTT. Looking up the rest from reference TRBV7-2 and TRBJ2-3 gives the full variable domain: GAGVSQSPSNKVTEKGKDVELRCDPISGHTALYWYRQSLGQGLEFLIYFQGNSAPDKSGLPSDRFSAERTGGSVSTLTIQRTQQEDSAVYLCASSLGRDTQYFGPGTRLTVL.